The 30 T cell receptor beta chains listed next were all sequenced from one sample in a study of blood T cells in healthy people across ages. A second PCR of roughly 7 to 11 cycles used a sample-barcoded 5' primer and a J-beta primer mix. TCRdb re-derived calls from the 5' RACE reads in MiXCR, one entry per CDR3 protein. The profile shows about 650,000 distinct CDR3 sequences, 32% of them singletons. Sequencing was done on a sample of blood. These receptors were collected from a woman of 80 years or more in good health.

This clonotype occurred a few times. A much larger clonotype is one base distant, so this may be a read error. This chain links TRBV20-1 with TRBJ2-1; maybe TRBD2 (6 bases). CDR1 is DFQATT and CDR2 is SNEGSKA in the germline V gene (reference sequence). CDR3 length: 11 amino acids. The CDR3 nucleotides are TGCAGTGCTAGCCTAGCGAATGGGCAGTTCTTC. Translating it yields CSASLANGQFF.

This clonotype was seen many times. The chain joins TRBV20-1 to TRBJ1-2; a weak D match, TRBD1 (6 bases). In germline, CDR1 is DFQATT, CDR2 SNEGSKA (reference sequence). The ends were cut back, 6 bases at V and 4 bases at J, with 15 bases in the middle. The length of the CDR3 is 13 residues. CDR3 DNA: TGCAGTGCAGGAACAGGAGGGGGCTATGGCTACACCTTC. Translating gives CSAGTGGGYGYTF.

Many counts were recorded for this clonotype. The chain links TRBV3-1 to TRBJ2-7; 9 positions match TRBD1. Germline V CDR1 and CDR2: LGHDT, YNNKEL (reference sequence). The CDR3 has 15 residues. Trimming took 5 bases from V and 5 from J; bases not matched to a gene: 10. The CDR3 DNA is TGTGCCAGCAGCGAGGGGGGGACAGGGAGAGACGAGCAGTACTTC. Its translation: CASSEGGTGRDEQYF.

This clonotype was seen ten or more times. The V call is TRBV7-2, the J call TRBJ2-1, with TRBD2 matching over 12 bases. After removal of 5 bases from V and 6 bases from J, the junction contained 8 bases not matched to a gene. The CDR3 extends over 16 amino acids. Per germline, CDR1 SGHTA and CDR2 FQGNSA. CDR3 amino acids: CASSPGPSGGGNEQFF. The CDR3 bases are TGTGCCAGCAGCCCAGGGCCTAGCGGGGGGGGCAATGAGCAGTTCTTC.

This clonotype was counted many times. The rearrangement joins TRBV7-8 to TRBJ2-7; a weak D match, TRBD1 (7 bases). There are 15 residues in the CDR3. Germline V gene lookup returns CDR1 SGHVS and CDR2 FQNEAQ. V lost 1 base to trimming and J lost 1 base, with 11 bases between them. CDR3: CASSLEPGGSYEQYF. CDR3 sequence (DNA): TGTGCCAGCAGCTTAGAGCCAGGGGGGTCCTACGAGCAGTACTTC.

Remarks on this clonotype: One junction end disagrees with the germline gene, perhaps due to a read error. The chain has TRBV28 and TRBJ1-5; no reliable D call. Germline CDR1 and CDR2: MDHEN and SYDVKM. The CDR3 is 15 residues long. CDR3 amino acids: CVSSKLLGSNQPQHF. CDR3 nucleotides: TGTGTCAGCAGTAAACTTCTCGGGAGCAATCAGCCCCAGCATTTT.

Turning to this clonotype: Given a much more abundant clone one base away, this may be a read error. V gene TRBV5-8 combines with J gene TRBJ2-1; 9 nucleotides line up with TRBD2. Germline V gene lookup returns CDR1 SGHTS and CDR2 YDEGEE. The CDR3 covers 15 residues. For the CDR3, the DNA is TGTGCCAGCAACTTGCGGGGGGGACTTACCAATGAGCAGTTCTTC. Its protein product is CASNLRGGLTNEQFF.

This clonotype turned up a few times. A much larger clone sits a single nucleotide away, making a read error possible. CDR3 DNA sequence: TGTGCCAGCCCCCCACCGGGACTAGGGTCCTACAATGAGCAGTACTTC. Amino acids: CASPPPGLGSYNEQYF. The chain recombines TRBV12-3 or TRBV12-4 with TRBJ2-1; 8 bases are shared with TRBD2. Matching the DNA end better, TRBJ2-7 makes the J call doubtful. The CDR3 spans 16 residues.

The table lists this clonotype with a few counts. J is TRBJ1-4 and V is TRBV28, with a possible D match to TRBD1 (6 bases). This CDR3 is 15 amino acids long. Trimming took 5 bases from V and 4 from J, leaving 14 bases between them. The germline CDR1 and CDR2 sequences are MDHEN and SYDVKM. CDR3 sequence (DNA): TGTGCCAGCAGTCTAACAGGGTTAGGTAATGAAAAACTGTTTTTT. It is translated as CASSLTGLGNEKLFF.

The chain employs TRBV20-1 and TRBJ2-1; 9 nucleotides line up with TRBD2. V trimming: 0 bases; J trimming: 10 bases; junction bases outside the gene matches: 7. CDR3 length: 14 residues. Per germline, CDR1 DFQATT and CDR2 SNEGSKA (reference sequence). As DNA, the CDR3 is TGCAGTGCTAGAGATGGCGGGGGGGCAGAAGAGCAGTTCTTC. It is translated as CSARDGGGAEEQFF.

This clonotype has at least ten counts. The chain has TRBV7-6 and TRBJ1-1, with a possible D match to TRBD1 (5 bases). Trimming stripped 8 bases from V and 5 bases from J, with 12 bases between. The CDR3 contains 12 residues. Germline assignment: CDR1 SGHVS and CDR2 FNYEAQ. CDR3 region: CASGGGRTEAFF. The CDR3 region has the DNA TGTGCCAGCGGGGGGGGTAGGACTGAAGCTTTCTTT.

This clonotype was counted a few times. This CDR3 reads CASSYQESSYNEQFF. As DNA, the CDR3 is TGTGCCAGCAGCTACCAGGAGAGCTCCTACAATGAGCAGTTCTTC. The chain employs TRBV7-9 and TRBJ2-1; no clear D. CDR3 length: 15 residues. The V and J ends lost 4 bases and 0 bases respectively, with 10 bases between them. From germline, CDR1 is SEHNR and CDR2 FQNEAQ (reference sequence).

The V gene is TRBV6-4, the J gene TRBJ2-3; the match to TRBD1 covers 7 bases. CDR1 and CDR2 (germline): MRHNA, SNTAGT. The length of the CDR3 is 15 residues. J gave up 1 base and V 2 bases, and 3 bases lay outside the gene matches. Here the CDR3 DNA reads TGTGCCAGCAGTGACGGGACAGAGGGCACAGATACGCAGTATTTT. Encoded protein: CASSDGTEGTDTQYF.

This clonotype was detected many times. V and J are TRBV20-1 and TRBJ1-1, with D uncertain. Trimming took off 0 bases at V and 11 bases at J, with 16 bases between the two ends. Germline CDR1 is DFQATT and CDR2 is SNEGSKA (reference sequence). The CDR3 spans 13 residues. CDR3 bases: TGCAGTGCTAGAGATCGGACGGGCATGTGGGCTTTCTTT. This sequence encodes CSARDRTGMWAFF.

This clonotype appeared a few times. The chain carries TRBV14 and TRBJ1-5; D is unresolved. Germline V gene sequence: CDR1 SGHDN, CDR2 FVKESK. There are 14 residues in the CDR3. The V gene lost 0 bases and the J gene lost 4 bases, with 7 bases spanning the gap. The CDR3: CASSQDSRNQPQHF. The DNA for the CDR3 is TGTGCCAGCAGCCAAGACAGCCGAAATCAGCCCCAGCATTTT.

Remarks on this clonotype: A much larger clone sits a single nucleotide away, making a read error possible. This chain uses TRBV20-1 with TRBJ2-7; 11 bases match TRBD1. The length of the CDR3 is 14 residues. With V trimmed by 6 bases and J by 7 bases, 11 bases remained unmatched. Germline CDR1 reads DFQATT; CDR2 reads SNEGSKA (reference sequence). CDR3 loop: CSARFRGQGGEQYF. Here the CDR3 DNA reads TGCAGTGCCCGATTCAGGGGACAGGGGGGTGAGCAGTACTTC.

This clonotype showed up just a few times. This chain links TRBV7-2 with TRBJ1-1; 11 nucleotides align to TRBD1. Per the germline V gene, CDR1 is SGHTA and CDR2 is FQGNSA. This CDR3 has 15 residues. The J segment lost 5 bases and the V segment lost 2 bases, leaving 4 bases of the junction unmatched. DNA for the CDR3: TGTGCCAGCAGCTTATTCGGGACAGGGGGTACTGAAGCTTTCTTT. Residues: CASSLFGTGGTEAFF.

The J gene is TRBJ1-2, the V gene TRBV20-1; D uncertain. The germline V and J ends were trimmed by 3 bases and 4 bases, with 12 bases remaining between them. In germline, CDR1 is DFQATT, CDR2 SNEGSKA (reference sequence). This CDR3 is 13 amino acids long. As DNA, the CDR3 is TGCAGTGCTAGCCGAGGGCGTAGCTATGGCTACACCTTC. Its protein is CSASRGRSYGYTF.

Many counts were recorded for this clonotype. V is TRBV5-6 and J is TRBJ2-4; 8 bases line up with TRBD1. The CDR3 extends over 18 amino acids. Germline CDR1 reads SGHDT; CDR2 reads YYEEEE. Trimming took 4 bases from V and 0 from J; bases not matched to a gene: 12. The CDR3 DNA is TGTGCCAGCAGCCCTGGGGGACAGGACCTAATAGCCAAAAACATTCAGTACTTC. This encodes CASSPGGQDLIAKNIQYF.

The chain recombines TRBV6-1 with TRBJ1-6; D call uncertain. The germline CDR1 and CDR2 sequences are MNHNS and SASEGT. The CDR3 is 14 residues long. V lost 0 bases to trimming and J lost 7 bases, with 7 bases between them. CDR3 coding DNA: TGTGCCAGCAGTGAAGCCTGGCAGAATTCACCCCTCCACTTT. Encoded protein: CASSEAWQNSPLHF.

This clonotype was detected ten times or more. This chain connects TRBV11-3 to TRBJ2-5; D possibly uses TRBD1 or TRBD2 (5 bases each). The germline V gene encodes CDR1 SGHNT and CDR2 YENEEA. Trimming took off 5 bases at V and 2 bases at J, with 12 bases between the two ends. CDR3 length: 14 amino acids. CDR3 nucleotide sequence: TGTGCCAGCAGCCAGGGAGTGGCGCAAGAGACCCAGTACTTC. This gives the protein CASSQGVAQETQYF.

V gene TRBV29-1 combines with J gene TRBJ1-1, with D unclear. Germline lookup yields CDR1 SQVTM and CDR2 ANQGSEA. This CDR3 comprises 13 residues. V lost 6 bases, J lost 1 base, and 12 bases lay in between. CDR3 bases: TGCAGCGTCTCCGGACGGGGGAACACTGAAGCTTTCTTT. Protein sequence: CSVSGRGNTEAFF.

This clonotype has a handful of counts. CDR3 in DNA: TGCGCCAGCAGCTTGGCCTGGGACAGTAACCAGAACACTGAAGCTTTCTTT. Its protein is CASSLAWDSNQNTEAFF. This chain connects TRBV5-1 to TRBJ1-1, with TRBD1 identical over 7 bases. CDR1 is SGHRS and CDR2 is YFSETQ in the germline V gene. This CDR3 region has 17 residues. V shed 0 bases, J shed 1 base, and the junction held 9 bases outside the gene matches.

This clonotype has just a few counts. The chain employs TRBV6-5 and TRBJ1-6; 7 bases are shared with TRBD1. The germline V gene encodes CDR1 MNHEY and CDR2 SVGAGI. CDR3 length: 15 amino acids. V lost 5 bases to trimming and J lost 6 bases; unmatched junction nucleotides: 7. The CDR3 coding sequence is TGTGCCAGCAGTGCCGGACAGGCGCGTAATTCACCCCTCCACTTT. This translates into CASSAGQARNSPLHF.

About this clonotype: Being one base from a much bigger clone, this may be a read error. The CDR3 nucleotides are TGCGCCAGCAGCTTGGAAGGCTTAGGAGCGGGGGGGACCCAGTACTTC. Its protein product is CASSLEGLGAGGTQYF. The chain combines TRBV5-1 with TRBJ2-5; 9 nucleotides agree with TRBD2. This CDR3 is 16 amino acids long. Germline V CDR1 and CDR2: SGHRS, YFSETQ. Unmatched junction bases numbered 10, after V lost 0 bases and J lost 7 bases.

This clonotype was found many times. The chain has TRBV27 and TRBJ2-7; D is unclear. CDR1 and CDR2 from the germline V gene are MNHEY and SMNVEV (reference sequence). CDR3 size: 14 residues. The V end lost 2 bases, the J end lost 5 bases, and 13 bases lay between the germline ends. This chain's CDR3 is CASSLRRSSNEQYF. The CDR3 nucleotides read TGTGCCAGCAGTTTACGGCGCAGCTCTAACGAGCAGTACTTC.

This clonotype was observed once. A single base separates this from a much larger clone, so it may be a read error. V is TRBV14 and J is TRBJ2-5, with 8 positions matching TRBD1. V trimming: 3 bases; J trimming: 7 bases; junction bases outside the gene matches: 16. The CDR3 covers 17 residues. Looked up from germline, CDR1 is SGHDN and CDR2 is FVKESK. The CDR3 DNA reads TGTGCCAGCAGCCATCCCTTGAGGGGCAGGGGGCTCGGGACCCAGTACTTC. Encoded protein: CASSHPLRGRGLGTQYF.

This clonotype was counted many times. Compared with germline, one end of the junction differs, possibly owing to a read error. The V gene is TRBV7-7, the J gene TRBJ2-1; 7 positions match TRBD2. The CDR3 runs 13 residues. The germline gives CDR1 SSHAT, CDR2 FNYEAQ (reference sequence). CDR3 DNA: TGTGCTAGCAGCTTAGGAGGCGGGGGAGAGCAGTTCTTC. As protein: CASSLGGGGEQFF.

The J gene is TRBJ2-5, the V gene TRBV12-3 or TRBV12-4; D might be TRBD1 (6 bases). The CDR3 runs 15 residues. V was shortened by 3 bases and J by 11 bases, with 22 bases between the two germline ends. CDR3 coding DNA: TGTGCCAGCAGTTTTAGACAGGCAGTCGGCAATGAGCAGTACTTC. It codes for CASSFRQAVGNEQYF.

Comment on this clonotype: Since a much larger clone is just one base distant, this may be a read error. Written as DNA, the CDR3 is TGTGCCAGCAGCGTAGGGGGTAGCGGGGGTCACGAGCAGTTCTTC. This sequence encodes CASSVGGSGGHEQFF. This chain links TRBV9 with TRBJ2-1; 9 positions agree with TRBD2. The germline CDR1 and CDR2 sequences are SGDLS and YYNGEE. The CDR3 has 15 amino acids. V shed 0 bases and J 10 bases; nucleotides not matched to a gene: 8. Variable domain in full (rest from reference TRBV9 and TRBJ2-1): DSGVTQTPKHLITATGQRVTLRCSPRSGDLSVYWYQQSLDQGLQFLIQYYNGEERAKGNILERFSAQQFPDLHSELNLSSLELGDSALYFCASSVGGSGGHEQFFGPGTRLTVL.